This T cell receptor (beta chain) was identified in a study of T-cell memory formation after mild COVID-19 (dated by TCRdb to 2020 to 2022). In terms of the full investigation: TCR sequence clusters from the two donors were found to be largely donor specific. T-cell clones expanding and contracting after mild COVID-19 in a couple of donors were tracked by longitudinal TCRalpha and TCRbeta repertoire sequencing. The cohort was made up of two young adult volunteers, one female and one male, who were previously healthy.

V lost 0 bases and J lost 9 bases; the stretch between them is 13 bases long. Per the germline V gene, SGDLS is the CDR1 and YYNGEE is the CDR2. The CDR3 spans 15 residues, from the cysteine through the phenylalanine. CDR3 DNA is the only sequence kept; it has 45 bases, read in frame from the first base. General study outcomes and caveats: Only two mild cases were covered in the study, and larger cohorts including severe cases with pre-infection samples were considered necessary. Whether the second-wave clones peaking on day 37 were SARS-CoV-2 specific was not confirmed. Some responding clones were detected in pre-infection memory, suggesting pre-existing cross-reactive memory T cells joined the SARS-CoV-2 response. Contracting CD4+ clones appeared mostly in the CM and EM memory subsets, whereas CD8+ clones were enriched in EMRA. Clones that contracted from day 15 to 85 showed balanced CD4/CD8 phenotypes, whereas a second wave of clones that expanded from day 15 to 37 leaned towards CD4+.

Comment on this clonotype: Which antigen it targets is not known. Base qualities are missing; no much larger clone stands one base away.

PBMCs were isolated by Ficoll-Paque density gradient centrifugation. The data were produced on an Illumina NovaSeq 6000. TCRalpha and TCRbeta cDNA libraries were constructed by 5'RACE with constant-segment primers, with sample barcodes and unique molecular identifiers being introduced. RNA was extracted from every sample with Trizol reagent. Libraries were amplified in two PCR steps, with a second sample barcode and Illumina TruSeq adapters added in the second step. Sequencing of libraries was performed on an Illumina NovaSeq with 2 x 150 bp paired-end reads. The published analysis was carried out like this. Reads were demultiplexed and collapsed into UMI-guided consensus sequences with migec v1.2.7. With mixcr v2.1.11, UMI consensuses were aligned to TRA and TRB V and J templates and assembled into clonotypes. Clonotypes were classified as expanded or contracted when called significant by both edgeR and NoisET, with noise models trained on biological replicates. For edgeR calls, the thresholds were a false discovery rate-adjusted p below 0.01 and a log2 fold-change of 1. As an exploratory analysis of dynamics, max-normalized trajectories of the 1000 most abundant clonotypes were examined with PCA combined with hierarchical clustering. Each responding clone was given a CD4 or CD8 phenotype based on the CD4+ and CD8+ repertoires, which had been sequenced separately. TCRdb's own reprocessing of the public reads used fastp at Q25 and MiXCR and kept productive beta chains. Merged by CDR3 protein, the rows form single entries marked with the most common genes and DNA. TCRdb, not the authors, supplied the V and J calls. This sample comprises hundreds of thousands of distinct CDR3 sequences, about a fifth of them detected only once. Roughly an eighth of the sample is in the top ten clones.

Specimen: PBMCs or a T cell subset sorted from them (not recorded which). The receptor was isolated from an adult woman who had mild COVID-19 (a few samples of this study predate the infection). The sample titles of this study are shuffled in the database, so cell type and time point are left out; the donor was told from shared clones. The V and J segments used are TRBV9 and TRBJ1-6; the D region possibly corresponds to TRBD1 (6 bases align). At the DNA level, the sequence is TGTGCCAGCAGCGTAGACCCCAGGGGCTCTTCACCCCTCCACTTT. This is translated as CASSVDPRGSSPLHF.